Listed here is a single TCR beta chain. The data were produced by immunoSEQ multiplex PCR, yet TCRdb's version contains in-frame clones alone and is incomplete. This sample has about 110,000 clones, with about four fifths found just once. These data originate in a study of radiotherapy plus CTLA-4 blockade in lung cancer. The V and J ends lost 3 bases and 5 bases respectively, with 7 bases between them. Germline V gene lookup returns CDR1 SGHRS and CDR2 YFSETQ. The CDR3 consists of 12 residues. The receptor was isolated from a human donor with non-small cell lung cancer that progressed on radiotherapy plus ipilimumab. Some clones in this sample may be carry-over from other donors' samples. V gene TRBV5-1 combines with J gene TRBJ2-3; D is unclear. The starting material was peripheral blood, obtained from a patient treated with radiotherapy plus ipilimumab. The CDR3 bases are TGCGCCAGCAGCTCCACCCTAGATACGCAGTATTTT. This sequence encodes CASSSTLDTQYF. Drawing the rest from reference TRBV5-1 and TRBJ2-3, the complete variable domain is KAGVTQTPRYLIKTRGQQVTLSCSPISGHRSVSWYQQTPGQGLQFLFEYFSETQRNKGNFPGRFSGRQFSNSRSEMNVSTLELGDSALYLCASSSTLDTQYFGPGTRLTVL.